Listed here are 21 T cell receptor beta chains from one sample, sequenced in a study of identical twins. TCRdb recomputed calls from the 5' RACE reads with MiXCR, one row per CDR3 protein. Seen here are around 1.7 million distinct CDR3 sequences, roughly 35% observed once, and the top ten hold about 0.25%. Sequencing input: cord blood. The receptor source for this set is a newborn girl in good health.

This clonotype was detected a few times. The J gene is TRBJ2-3, the V gene TRBV20-1, with 9 bases identical to TRBD2. This CDR3 has 16 residues. Germline V gene lookup returns CDR1 DFQATT and CDR2 SNEGSKA (reference sequence). Trimming removed 1 base from V and 2 bases from J; junction bases left unmatched: 7. As DNA, the CDR3 is TGCAGTGCTAGAGCGGGACTAGCTGCTACCACAGATACGCAGTATTTT. Residues: CSARAGLAATTDTQYF.

CDR3 coding DNA: TGTGCCAGCAGCTCAAGGGCTAGCGGGCATACTCAAGAGACCCAGTACTTC. This gives the protein CASSSRASGHTQETQYF. V usage is TRBV13 and J usage is TRBJ2-5, with TRBD2 matching over 8 bases. The J segment lost 2 bases and the V segment lost 4 bases, leaving 12 bases of the junction unmatched. CDR3 length: 17 residues. CDR1 is PRHDT, CDR2 FYEKMQ, per germline (reference sequence).

Only a few counts were recorded for this clonotype. J is TRBJ2-1 and V is TRBV20-1; no clear D. Per the germline V gene, CDR1 is DFQATT and CDR2 is SNEGSKA (reference sequence). The CDR3 is 14 amino acids. V lost 0 bases and J lost 5, with 11 bases in between. CDR3: CSARDRAGHNEQFF. The CDR3 nucleotides are TGCAGTGCTAGAGATCGGGCAGGCCACAATGAGCAGTTCTTC.

V is TRBV20-1 and J is TRBJ1-2; 8 nucleotides agree with TRBD1. The CDR3 spans 11 residues. Germline CDR1 reads DFQATT; CDR2 reads SNEGSKA (reference sequence). DNA of the CDR3: TGCAGCTTGGGGACAGGCTATGGCTACACCTTC. Amino acids: CSLGTGYGYTF.

This clonotype was picked up a small number of times. This rearrangement joins TRBV15 to TRBJ2-7; possible D gene TRBD2, 5 bases. This CDR3 is built from 15 residues. V was shortened by 0 bases and J by 3 bases, with 12 bases between the two germline ends. Germline lookup yields CDR1 LNHNV and CDR2 YYDKDF (reference sequence). CDR3 residues: CATSRDDAGHYEQYF. As DNA, the CDR3 is TGTGCCACCAGCAGAGACGATGCGGGTCACTACGAGCAGTACTTC.

This clonotype was seen a few times. J is TRBJ2-5 and V is TRBV15, with 7 bases that match TRBD1. TRBJ2-7 matches the DNA end more closely, so the J call is doubtful. Germline CDR1 and CDR2: LNHNV and YYDKDF (reference sequence). This CDR3 has 15 amino acids. CDR3 DNA sequence: TGTGCCACCAGCAGAGCCCCGACAGGGAGATACGAGCAGTACTTC. This encodes CATSRAPTGRYEQYF.

The rearrangement uses TRBV12-3 or TRBV12-4 and TRBJ2-7, with D possibly called TRBD1 or TRBD2 (6 bases each). V lost 6 bases, J lost 7 bases, and 19 bases lay in between. This CDR3 spans 14 amino acids. The CDR3 is CASRTIGGYNEQYF. CDR3 in DNA: TGTGCCAGCAGGACTATCGGGGGCTACAATGAGCAGTACTTC.

This clonotype was seen ten or more times. V and J are TRBV7-9 and TRBJ1-2; TRBD1 matches at 7 bases. CDR1 is SEHNR, CDR2 FQNEAQ, per germline (reference sequence). V was pared by 5 bases and J by 4 bases, with 7 bases of the junction left unmatched. CDR3 length: 14 residues. CDR3 DNA: TGTGCCAGCAGCCCTTTGGACAGGTCCTATGGCTACACCTTC. Its protein product is CASSPLDRSYGYTF.

In this sample, this clonotype turned up a few times. A read error is possible here, since a much larger clone lies one base away. The rearrangement links TRBV5-1 to TRBJ2-7, with a possible D match to TRBD2 (6 bases). The V gene's germline CDR1 is SGHRS and CDR2 YFSETQ. V was pared by 4 bases and J by 0 bases, with 8 bases between. This CDR3 is built from 13 residues. CDR3 residues: CASSTAGSYEQYF. CDR3 nucleotide sequence: TGCGCCAGCAGCACAGCGGGCTCCTACGAGCAGTACTTC. Complete variable domain (other parts from reference TRBV5-1 and TRBJ2-7): KAGVTQTPRYLIKTRGQQVTLSCSPISGHRSVSWYQQTPGQGLQFLFEYFSETQRNKGNFPGRFSGRQFSNSRSEMNVSTLELGDSALYLCASSTAGSYEQYFGPGTRLTVT.

This chain uses TRBV25-1 with TRBJ2-5, with D unresolved. V was pared by 4 bases and J by 1 base, with 16 bases between. CDR3 size: 16 residues. Germline CDR1 is MGHDK and CDR2 is SYGVNS. The DNA for the CDR3 is TGTGCCAGCAGTGCAACCGGGCCCCTCGTCCAAGAGACCCAGTACTTC. It yields the protein CASSATGPLVQETQYF.

This clonotype was seen ten or more times. The CDR3 sequence: CASSRLTQETQYF. The CDR3 DNA follows: TGTGCCAGCAGCAGACTGACCCAAGAGACCCAGTACTTC. V gene TRBV12-3 or TRBV12-4 combines with J gene TRBJ2-5; D gene unclear. This CDR3 is built from 13 residues. With 6 bases removed from V and 1 base from J, the gap between germline ends came to 9 bases.

This clonotype was detected many times. The chain recombines TRBV27 with TRBJ2-1; 9 bases fit TRBD2. Germline V lookup: CDR1 MNHEY, CDR2 SMNVEV (reference sequence). The CDR3 totals 15 residues. The trim removed 5 bases at V and 5 bases at J, leaving 7 bases unmatched. CDR3 sequence reads: CASSGGTSFDNEQFF. As DNA, the CDR3 is TGTGCCAGCAGTGGGGGGACTAGCTTTGACAATGAGCAGTTCTTC.

The chain joins TRBV11-2 to TRBJ1-1, with D perhaps TRBD1 (5 bases). Between the trimmed V and J ends, which lost 1 base and 1 base, there was a span of 19 bases. CDR3 length: 18 residues. Looked up from germline, CDR1 is SGHAT and CDR2 is FQNNGV. CDR3 sequence (DNA): TGTGCCAGCAGCTTAGTACATTGGGGACGAAGGAAGAACACTGAAGCTTTCTTT. It codes for CASSLVHWGRRKNTEAFF.

This clonotype was counted between two and nine times. The junction shows a germline mismatch at one end, possibly a read error. The V gene is TRBV7-7, the J gene TRBJ2-1; D is perhaps TRBD1 or TRBD2 (7 bases each). Germline V gives CDR1 SSHAT, CDR2 FNYEAQ (reference sequence). This CDR3 contains 12 residues. CDR3 coding DNA: TGTGCTAGCAGCGCAGGGGGGGGGTTATTGTTCTTC. It yields the protein CASSAGGGLLFF.

This clonotype was counted only a few times. V and J are TRBV10-1 and TRBJ2-3; TRBD2 aligns across 10 bases. CDR3 length: 15 amino acids. Trimming cost V 5 bases and J 5 bases; bases outside gene matches: 7. The V gene's germline CDR1 is WNHNN and CDR2 SYGVQD (reference sequence). This CDR3 is CASSPAGGYGDTQYF. CDR3 nucleotide sequence: TGCGCCAGCAGTCCAGCGGGGGGGTATGGAGATACGCAGTATTTT.

The chain combines TRBV27 with TRBJ1-1; D is perhaps TRBD1 (5 bases). CDR3 length: 16 residues. V lost 4 bases to trimming and J lost 2 bases, with 17 bases between them. CDR1 and CDR2 from the germline V gene are MNHEY and SMNVEV (reference sequence). The CDR3 region is CASSSYPGPVNTEAFF. For the CDR3, the DNA is TGTGCCAGCAGTTCCTACCCGGGACCGGTAAACACTGAAGCTTTCTTT.

This clonotype showed up many times. This chain uses TRBV25-1 with TRBJ2-7; D unclear. Deletions cut 0 bases from V and 5 bases from J, with 17 bases between. Germline loops: CDR1 MGHDK, CDR2 SYGVNS. CDR3 size: 16 residues. CDR3 nucleotides: TGTGCCAGCAGTGAATATGTGGCCTTTCAAGGGCACGAGCAGTACTTC. This translates into CASSEYVAFQGHEQYF.

As concerns this clonotype: A read error may be the cause here, since a much bigger clone is one base away. CDR3 nucleotide sequence: TGTGCCAGCAGAAGGGACAGGGGCAGTCAGCCCCAGCATTTT. Its protein product is CASRRDRGSQPQHF. V is TRBV12-3 or TRBV12-4 and J is TRBJ1-5; TRBD1 aligns across 10 bases. The CDR3 spans 14 residues. V was clipped by 6 bases and J by 6 bases; unmatched bases: 5.

This chain links TRBV3-1 with TRBJ1-1; D is possibly TRBD1 (5 bases). Germline CDR1 and CDR2: LGHDT and YNNKEL (reference sequence). V was clipped by 4 bases and J by 0 bases, with 24 bases between them. The CDR3 is 19 amino acids. In nucleotides, the CDR3 is TGTGCCAGCAGCCGCTTTAACACGGGACGGGACGCCCTGAACACTGAAGCTTTCTTT. This encodes CASSRFNTGRDALNTEAFF. The whole variable domain, filled in from reference TRBV3-1 and TRBJ1-1, reads DTAVSQTPKYLVTQMGNDKSIKCEQNLGHDTMYWYKQDSKKFLKIMFSYNNKELIINETVPNRFSPKSPDKAHLNLHINSLELGDSAVYFCASSRFNTGRDALNTEAFFGQGTRLTVV.

The chain combines TRBV7-2 with TRBJ1-1; tentative D call: TRBD1 (5 bases). The CDR3 sequence is 15 residues long. Germline V gene data show CDR1 as SGHTA and CDR2 as FQGNSA. V dropped 2 bases and J dropped 1 base, with 11 bases sitting between them. The CDR3 spells CASSLQEGRNTEAFF. In DNA form, the CDR3 reads TGTGCCAGCAGCTTACAGGAGGGGAGGAACACTGAAGCTTTCTTT.

The rearrangement links TRBV7-2 to TRBJ1-1; no definite D call. V was pared by 3 bases and J by 6 bases, with 14 bases between. The CDR3 runs to 14 residues. Looked up from germline, CDR1 is SGHTA and CDR2 is FQGNSA. CDR3 protein: CASSLAGGNAEAFF. The DNA for the CDR3 is TGTGCCAGCAGCTTGGCGGGAGGAAACGCTGAAGCTTTCTTT.